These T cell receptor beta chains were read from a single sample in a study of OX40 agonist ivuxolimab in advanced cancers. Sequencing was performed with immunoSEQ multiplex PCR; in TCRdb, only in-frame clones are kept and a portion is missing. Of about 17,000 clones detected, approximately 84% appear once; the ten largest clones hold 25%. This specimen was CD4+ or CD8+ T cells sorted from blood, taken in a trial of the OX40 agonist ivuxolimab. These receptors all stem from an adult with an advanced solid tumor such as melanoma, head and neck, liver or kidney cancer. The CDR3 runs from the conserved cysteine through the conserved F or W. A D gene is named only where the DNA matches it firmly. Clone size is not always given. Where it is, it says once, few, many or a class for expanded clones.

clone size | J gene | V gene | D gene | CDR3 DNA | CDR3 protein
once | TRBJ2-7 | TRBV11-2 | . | TGTGCCAGCGGGGCAGGGGTTTCCTACGAGCAGTACTTC | CASGAGVSYEQYF
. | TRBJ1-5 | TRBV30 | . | TGTGCCATCTCCTTGGGGAGCAATCAGCCCCAGCATTTT | CAISLGSNQPQHF
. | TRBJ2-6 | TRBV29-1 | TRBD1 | TGCAGCGTTGAGTGGGACAGGGCGGATCTAGCCGGGGCCAACGTCCTGACTTTC | CSVEWDRADLAGANVLTF
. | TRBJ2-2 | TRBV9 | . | TGTGCCAGCAGCGTAGAGTTACCAGGGGTCGGGGAGCTGTTTTTT | CASSVELPGVGELFF
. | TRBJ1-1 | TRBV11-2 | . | TGTGCCAGCAGCTTATACGGGCCTATGAACACTGAAGCTTTCTTT | CASSLYGPMNTEAFF
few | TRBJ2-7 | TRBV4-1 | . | TGCGCCAGCAGCCAAGGCAACTACGAGCAGTACTTC | CASSQGNYEQYF
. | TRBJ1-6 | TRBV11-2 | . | TGTGCCAGCAGCTTAGAGTATGGGGACGCGAATTCACCCCTCCACTTT | CASSLEYGDANSPLHF
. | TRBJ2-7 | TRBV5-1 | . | TGCGCCAGCAGCTCGGAGGGATACTACGAGCAGTACTTC | CASSSEGYYEQYF
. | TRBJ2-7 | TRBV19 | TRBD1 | TGTGCCAGCACGGGACAGGTTGTTGACGAGCAGTACTTC | CASTGQVVDEQYF
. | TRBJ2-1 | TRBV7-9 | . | TGTGCCAGCAGTAGCCCGGGGGGCTGGTACAATGAGCAGTTCTTC | CASSSPGGWYNEQFF
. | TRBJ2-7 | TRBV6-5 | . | TGTGCCAGCGGACAGTCGACATTCTACGAGCAGTACTTC | CASGQSTFYEQYF
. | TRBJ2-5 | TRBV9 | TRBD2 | TGTGCCAGCAGCCATGGGGGGGAAATCCAAGAGACCCAGTACTTC | CASSHGGEIQETQYF
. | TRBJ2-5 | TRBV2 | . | TGTGCCAGCTCGGGTCTTCAAGAGACCCAGTACTTC | CASSGLQETQYF
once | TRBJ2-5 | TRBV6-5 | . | TGTGCCAGCAGAACCTTCGGGGGGCCGATCGAGACCCAGTACTTC | CASRTFGGPIETQYF
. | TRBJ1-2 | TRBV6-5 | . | TGTGCCAGCAAAACCCTTACTGGCTACACCTTC | CASKTLTGYTF
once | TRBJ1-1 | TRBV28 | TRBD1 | TGTGCCAGCAGTACAGGGGAGAGGAAGAACACTGAAGCTTTCTTT | CASSTGERKNTEAFF
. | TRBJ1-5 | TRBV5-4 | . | TGTGCCAGCAGCTTGTTGCAGGCACTAAGGGGCAATCAGCCCCAGCATTTT | CASSLLQALRGNQPQHF
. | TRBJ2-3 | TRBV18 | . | TGTGCCAGCTCACCCACTTCCCCCACAGATACGCAGTATTTT | CASSPTSPTDTQYF
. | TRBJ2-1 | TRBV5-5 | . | TGTGCCAGCAGCTTGTCGGTATACAATGAGCAGTTCTTC | CASSLSVYNEQFF
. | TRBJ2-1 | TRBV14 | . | TGTGCCAGCAGCCAAGATAACGGCTACCGCCCCTCCTACAATGAGCAGTTCTTC | CASSQDNGYRPSYNEQFF
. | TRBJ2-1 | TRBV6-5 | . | TGTGCCAGCAGTGTCCGGGCTGGGAGCCACAATGAGCAGTTCTTC | CASSVRAGSHNEQFF
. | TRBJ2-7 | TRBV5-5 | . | TGTGCCAGCAGCACCGACGCGGGTTATAACTACGAGCAGTACTTC | CASSTDAGYNYEQYF
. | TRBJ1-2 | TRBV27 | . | TGTGCCAGCAGTTTTGTTGGGGGCCGAGGCTACACCTTC | CASSFVGGRGYTF
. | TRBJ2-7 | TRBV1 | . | TGCACCAGCAGTCCGAGGGGGTGGTACGAGCAGTACTTC | CTSSPRGWYEQYF
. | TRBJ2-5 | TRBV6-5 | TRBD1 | TGTGCCAGCAGTTACGGGACAGTCCTACAAGAGACCCAGTACTTC | CASSYGTVLQETQYF
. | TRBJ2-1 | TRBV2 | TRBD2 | TGTGCCAGCAGTGAGAGGGGACTAGCCTACAATGAGCAGTTCTTC | CASSERGLAYNEQFF
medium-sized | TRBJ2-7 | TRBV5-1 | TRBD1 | TGCGCCAGCAGTTCTTTCGGCGACAGGGTCATAGACGAGCAGTACTTC | CASSSFGDRVIDEQYF
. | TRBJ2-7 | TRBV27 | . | TGTGCCAGCAGTTTTTCGGGGGAGGTCTCCTACGAGCAGTACTTC | CASSFSGEVSYEQYF
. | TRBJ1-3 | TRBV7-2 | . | TGTGCCAGCAGCGAAAAGCCCCGAGGCAGCTCTGGAAACACCATATATTTT | CASSEKPRGSSGNTIYF
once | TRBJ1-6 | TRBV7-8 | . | TGTGCCAGCAGCCCCCGAGGCAGGGCGGGGTATAATTCACCCCTCCACTTT | CASSPRGRAGYNSPLHF
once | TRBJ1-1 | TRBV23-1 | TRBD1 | TGCGCCAGCAGCCGATCCCCGACAGGGTGGGACACTGAAGCTTTCTTT | CASSRSPTGWDTEAFF
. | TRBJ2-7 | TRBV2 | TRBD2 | TGTGCCAGCAGTGACGGTTTTCGGGGGGACCCTCCCTACGAGCAGTACTTC | CASSDGFRGDPPYEQYF
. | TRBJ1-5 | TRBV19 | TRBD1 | TGTGCCAGTAACAGGGGATATAGCAATCAGCCCCAGCATTTT | CASNRGYSNQPQHF
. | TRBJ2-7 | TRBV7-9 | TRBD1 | TGTGCCAGCAGCTTAGCAGGACAGGGGGAAAGCTCCTACGAGCAGTACTTC | CASSLAGQGESSYEQYF
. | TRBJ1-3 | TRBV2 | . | TGTGCCAGCAGGGGCTGGGCAGCCTCTGGAAACACCATATATTTT | CASRGWAASGNTIYF
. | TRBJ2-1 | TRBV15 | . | TGTGCCACCACCAATCGGGACGGGTACAATGAGCAGTTCTTC | CATTNRDGYNEQFF
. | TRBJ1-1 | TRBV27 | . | TGTGCCAGCACCCCCGGGGTCGGGAACACTGAAGCTTTCTTT | CASTPGVGNTEAFF
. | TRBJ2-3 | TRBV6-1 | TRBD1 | TGTGCCAGCAGTCCCCGGGACAGGGCGAGAGATACGCAGTATTTT | CASSPRDRARDTQYF
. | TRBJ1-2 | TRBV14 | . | TGTGCCAGCAGCAAGGGCGGGAGTTATGGCTACACCTTC | CASSKGGSYGYTF
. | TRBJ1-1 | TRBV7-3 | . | TGTGCCAGCAGATCACAGGGTACTGAAGCTTTCTTT | CASRSQGTEAFF
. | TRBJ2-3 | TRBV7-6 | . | TGTGCCAGCAGCCTGGGAACGGGGGGCCAAGTAGATACGCAGTATTTT | CASSLGTGGQVDTQYF
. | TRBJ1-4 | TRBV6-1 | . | TGTGCCAGATATAACGTGGGGCCGGTTGCAAAACTGTTTTTT | CARYNVGPVAKLFF
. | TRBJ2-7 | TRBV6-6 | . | TGTGCCAGCCTAGAACCTAGCGACAACCCATACGAGCAGTACTTC | CASLEPSDNPYEQYF
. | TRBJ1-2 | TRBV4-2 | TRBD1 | TGTGCAGCGGGGGGACAGGGGCTTTATGGCTACACCTTC | CAAGGQGLYGYTF
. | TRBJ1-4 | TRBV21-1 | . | TGTGCCAGCAGCAAAGAGGGGTTCAGGGGCAAAGATGAAAAACTGTTTTTT | CASSKEGFRGKDEKLFF